Detailed here is one TCR beta chain. This sample is part of a study of blood T cell repertoires in COVID-19. In the study overall: The United States, Italy and Spain supplied acute and convalescent COVID-19 samples. PBMCs, B-cell-depleted T cells, or T cells were the source of the cDNA or gDNA that made up the material.

Germline V gene data show CDR1 as SGHRS and CDR2 as YFSETQ. V lost 1 base, J lost 1 base, and 8 bases stayed unmatched. CDR3 length: 18 amino acids. Participant ages covered about 18 to 89 years across 24 US areas. Under the authors' procedure: Using reference gene primer amplification, nucleated cell counts were estimated. Clones were sequenced by immunoSEQ multiplex PCR, and TCRdb holds only the in-frame ones, with some missing. V, J and clone size are taken as reported in that table, and D and trimming were inferred from the DNA itself. Of 100,000 to 150,000 clones listed, around 84% are singletons.

The V call is TRBV5-1, the J call TRBJ2-7, with 13 bases identical to TRBD2. This sequence was found in a man aged 40-49 years with acute COVID-19. The sequenced sample was PBMCs or T cells enriched from blood (not recorded which). CDR3 bases: TGCGCCAGCAGCTTGTTGGGGGGACTAGCGGGGAATTCCTACGAGCAGTACTTC. Translated: CASSLLGGLAGNSYEQYF.